These 28 T cell receptor beta chains were all obtained from the same sample, sequenced in a study of blood T cell repertoires in COVID-19. Sequencing used immunoSEQ multiplex PCR; TCRdb keeps in-frame clones, though not all of them. The sample contains roughly 180,000 clones, just over 85% of which appear only once. Sequencing was performed on peripheral blood. These receptors were collected from a man between 60 and 75 years old with acute or convalescent COVID-19.

V and J are TRBV2 and TRBJ1-2, with unresolved D. CDR1 SNHLY and CDR2 FYNNEI come from the germline V gene. V shed 5 bases and J shed 5 bases, with 12 bases lying between them. The CDR3 has 13 residues. The CDR3 here is CASSPRAGYGYTF. Here the CDR3 DNA reads TGTGCCAGCAGTCCCCGAGCAGGATATGGCTACACCTTC.

This chain links TRBV15 with TRBJ2-3, with TRBD2 matching over 10 bases. J was trimmed by 2 bases and V by 5 bases; bases with no gene match: 4. CDR3 length: 15 amino acids. CDR1 is LNHNV and CDR2 is YYDKDF in the germline V gene (reference sequence). The CDR3 spells CATSPGLAATDTQYF. The CDR3 bases are TGTGCCACCAGCCCAGGACTAGCGGCCACAGATACGCAGTATTTT.

V usage is TRBV28 and J usage is TRBJ2-5, with a possible D match to TRBD2 (5 bases). Germline CDR1 is MDHEN and CDR2 is SYDVKM. Between the trimmed V and J ends, which lost 2 bases and 5 bases, there was a span of 9 bases. The CDR3 contains 13 residues. The CDR3 nucleotides read TGTGCCAGCAGTTTACCGGGAAGGGAGACCCAGTACTTC. Protein sequence: CASSLPGRETQYF.

The chain has TRBV24-1 and TRBJ2-5; TRBD2 agrees at 13 bases. Germline assignment: CDR1 KGHDR and CDR2 SFDVKD. J was trimmed by 3 bases and V by 4 bases; bases with no gene match: 13. This CDR3 has 19 amino acids. CDR3 amino acids: CATSDLGTSGMGGKETQYF. The CDR3 DNA reads TGTGCCACCAGTGACCTAGGGACTAGCGGGATGGGGGGAAAAGAGACCCAGTACTTC.

The chain employs TRBV6-5 and TRBJ2-5; D might be TRBD1 (5 bases). The germline V gene has CDR1 MNHEY and CDR2 SVGAGI. The CDR3 loop spans 16 amino acids. Trimming shortened V by 0 bases and J by 3 bases, and 14 bases separated the two germline ends. DNA for the CDR3: TGTGCCAGCAGTTACTCGAGGACAACCTTTAAAGAGACCCAGTACTTC. Protein product: CASSYSRTTFKETQYF.

V usage is TRBV19 and J usage is TRBJ2-1; TRBD2 matches 8 bases. The CDR3 is 15 residues long. Trimming at V came to 8 bases and at J to 2 bases, leaving 8 bases not matched to a gene. Germline-derived CDR1 and CDR2 are LNHDA and SQIVND (reference sequence). Written as DNA, the CDR3 is TGTGCCAGTGCTCGAGCGGGAGCTCCCTACAATGAGCAGTTCTTC. This sequence encodes CASARAGAPYNEQFF.

This clone came up a few times. The chain combines TRBV14 with TRBJ1-1; D is undetermined. The ends were cut back, 1 base at V and 6 bases at J, with 12 bases in the middle. Germline CDR1 is SGHDN and CDR2 is FVKESK. There are 14 residues in the CDR3. CDR3 residues: CASSQAPLGAEAFF. CDR3 sequence (DNA): TGTGCCAGCAGCCAAGCCCCTTTGGGAGCTGAAGCTTTCTTT.

The chain carries TRBV6-5 and TRBJ2-1, with TRBD2 matching over 12 bases. CDR1 and CDR2 from the germline V gene are MNHEY and SVGAGI. The CDR3 has 13 amino acids. J was trimmed by 9 bases and V by 8 bases; bases with no gene match: 5. The CDR3 bases are TGTGCCAGCCGACTAGCGGGAGCCAGTGAGCAGTTCTTC. Protein product: CASRLAGASEQFF.

This sequence joins TRBV18 and TRBJ2-3; D not resolved. The length of the CDR3 is 14 residues. Germline values: CDR1 KGHSH, CDR2 LQKENI. V lost 5 bases, J lost 1 base, and 10 bases lay in between. The CDR3 coding sequence is TGTGCCAGCTCATCGAACATCGGCACAGATACGCAGTATTTT. Protein: CASSSNIGTDTQYF.

The chain combines TRBV7-8 with TRBJ1-3, with D perhaps TRBD1 (5 bases). Per germline, CDR1 SGHVS and CDR2 FQNEAQ. V gave up 2 bases and J gave up 4 bases, with 9 bases separating them. CDR3 size: 14 residues. The CDR3, as DNA: TGTGCCAGCAGCTTAAGGGGTGGGGGAAACACCATATATTTT. Translated, it gives CASSLRGGGNTIYF. The variable domain in full, completed from reference TRBV7-8 and TRBJ1-3, reads GAGVSQSPRYKVAKRGQDVALRCDPISGHVSLFWYQQALGQGPEFLTYFQNEAQLDKSGLPSDRFFAERPEGSVSTLKIQRTQQEDSAVYLCASSLRGGGNTIYFGEGSWLTVV.

V is TRBV28 and J is TRBJ2-7, with TRBD2 matching 8 bases. Germline loops: CDR1 MDHEN, CDR2 SYDVKM. The CDR3 spans 13 residues. Unmatched junction bases numbered 5, after V lost 6 bases and J lost 4 bases. The CDR3 DNA follows: TGTGCCAGCAGCGGACTAGCTCCTTACGAGCAGTACTTC. The encoded protein is CASSGLAPYEQYF.

The V call is TRBV7-9, the J call TRBJ1-2; 9 bases are shared with TRBD1. From germline, CDR1 is SEHNR and CDR2 FQNEAQ (reference sequence). The CDR3 loop spans 13 amino acids. V lost 5 bases and J lost 7; bases outside the gene matches: 5. CDR3 in amino acids: CASSLTGGGGYTF. The CDR3 nucleotides are TGTGCCAGCAGCCTGACAGGGGGTGGTGGCTACACCTTC.

This chain joins TRBV7-2 and TRBJ2-2, with TRBD2 as a possible D gene (6 bases). From germline, CDR1 is SGHTA and CDR2 FQGNSA. Trimming removed 6 bases from V and 5 bases from J, with 16 bases in between. The CDR3 has 15 residues. CDR3 nucleotides: TGTGCCAGCAGTGTTGGCGGGAAGTTTACCGGGGAGCTGTTTTTT. Its protein is CASSVGGKFTGELFF.

This clone has more than one count but fewer than ten. The chain joins TRBV5-5 to TRBJ2-2; TRBD2 matches at 7 bases. J was trimmed by 13 bases and V by 4 bases; bases with no gene match: 19. The CDR3 is 16 amino acids. Germline V CDR1 and CDR2: SGHKS, YYEKEE (reference sequence). The CDR3 DNA is TGTGCCAGCAGCCTCGGCGGGACTATCGGGCTTCGGGGGCTGTTTTTT. It is translated as CASSLGGTIGLRGLFF.

In this sample, this clone turned up many times. The gene calls are TRBV2 and TRBJ1-5; D is perhaps TRBD1 (5 bases). CDR1 and CDR2 (germline): SNHLY, FYNNEI. CDR3 size: 12 residues. V lost 7 bases and J lost 5, with 9 bases in between. The chain's CDR3 is CASTATDQPQHF. Here the CDR3 DNA reads TGTGCCAGCACGGCGACAGATCAGCCCCAGCATTTT.

DNA for the CDR3: TGTGCCATCAGTCCCACCGGGGGGCCTGAAGCTTTCTTT. Translated, it gives CAISPTGGPEAFF. V and J are TRBV10-3 and TRBJ1-1, with D possibly being TRBD1 (6 bases). This CDR3 spans 13 amino acids. Germline V gives CDR1 ENHRY, CDR2 SYGVKD. The ends were cut back, 5 bases at V and 6 bases at J, with 13 bases in the middle.

This clone was recorded only once. This sequence joins TRBV10-3 and TRBJ1-4, with 8 bases matching TRBD1. This CDR3 region has 14 residues. Germline lookup yields CDR1 ENHRY and CDR2 SYGVKD. V dropped 2 bases and J dropped 8; count of bases not matched to a gene: 4. CDR3 region: CAISEPGQGEKLFF. DNA of the CDR3: TGTGCCATCAGTGAGCCAGGACAGGGCGAAAAACTGTTTTTT.

The V call is TRBV6-5, the J call TRBJ2-1; D remains unclear. Per germline, CDR1 MNHEY and CDR2 SVGAGI. V was pared by 0 bases and J by 3 bases, with 9 bases between. The CDR3 is made up of 15 amino acids. CDR3 sequence reads: CASSYSNPVYNEQFF. The CDR3 DNA is TGTGCCAGCAGTTACTCGAACCCAGTCTACAATGAGCAGTTCTTC.

The chain links TRBV27 to TRBJ2-7; the D gene is possibly TRBD2 (7 bases). The CDR3 is made up of 15 amino acids. From germline, CDR1 is MNHEY and CDR2 SMNVEV (reference sequence). The V and J ends lost 6 bases and 6 bases respectively, with 21 bases between them. CDR3 nucleotide sequence: TGTGCCAGCAGATTTTCCTGGGGGGGGGCCGGCGAGCAGTACTTC. Translated: CASRFSWGGAGEQYF.

This sequence joins TRBV7-2 and TRBJ2-1, with D perhaps TRBD1 (6 bases). This CDR3 is built from 18 residues. The V and J ends lost 1 base and 8 bases respectively, with 24 bases between them. Germline-derived CDR1 and CDR2 are SGHTA and FQGNSA. The CDR3 DNA sequence: TGTGCCAGCAGCTTAGGCAGCAGGGGCGGTCGGCTCCGGGATGAGCAGTTCTTC. Protein: CASSLGSRGGRLRDEQFF.

Here the CDR3 DNA reads TGTGCCAGCAGCTTTGCCCGGAGGGGAAGCTATGGCTACACCTTC. This codes for CASSFARRGSYGYTF. This chain connects TRBV5-4 to TRBJ1-2; tentatively, D is TRBD1 (5 bases). Germline V gene data show CDR1 as SGHNT and CDR2 as YYREEE (reference sequence). The CDR3 runs to 15 residues. Trimming removed 2 bases at V and 4 bases at J, with 15 bases between.

This chain joins TRBV4-2 and TRBJ2-7; possibly TRBD2 for D (5 bases). Per germline, CDR1 LGHNA and CDR2 YNFKEQ. V shed 0 bases and J shed 2 bases, with 8 bases lying between them. The CDR3 contains 14 residues. The CDR3 DNA follows: TGTGCCAGCAGCCAAGAGGAGGCAGCCTACGAGCAGTACTTC. Its protein is CASSQEEAAYEQYF.

The V and J genes are TRBV28 and TRBJ1-6; 10 nucleotides agree with TRBD1. The CDR3 has 15 amino acids. V gave up 3 bases and J gave up 7 bases; unmatched junction bases: 3. CDR1 and CDR2 (germline): MDHEN, SYDVKM. CDR3 sequence: CASSFGDRGNSPLHF. In DNA form, the CDR3 reads TGTGCCAGCAGTTTCGGGGACAGGGGAAATTCACCCCTCCACTTT.

J is TRBJ1-4 and V is TRBV27; no definite D call. The germline V gene encodes CDR1 MNHEY and CDR2 SMNVEV (reference sequence). The CDR3 length is 11 residues. The ends were cut back, 6 bases at V and 8 bases at J, with 7 bases in the middle. CDR3 region: CASRREEKLFF. In DNA form, the CDR3 reads TGTGCCAGCAGGAGGGAGGAAAAACTGTTTTTT.

The chain combines TRBV9 with TRBJ1-3; the match to TRBD1 covers 9 bases. Germline loops: CDR1 SGDLS, CDR2 YYNGEE. This CDR3 comprises 18 residues. J was trimmed by 2 bases and V by 4 bases; bases with no gene match: 13. The CDR3 sequence: CASSPGPGTGTAGNTIYF. DNA of the CDR3: TGTGCCAGCAGCCCAGGTCCCGGGACAGGGACGGCTGGAAACACCATATATTTT.

The rearrangement links TRBV10-3 to TRBJ1-1; maybe TRBD1 (6 bases). The CDR3 is made up of 16 amino acids. V lost 8 bases to trimming and J lost 1 base, with 20 bases between them. Germline V lookup: CDR1 ENHRY, CDR2 SYGVKD. CDR3 bases: TGTGCCATCGGAATAGGGGGTATCCCTGGGAACACTGAAGCTTTCTTT. Its protein product is CAIGIGGIPGNTEAFF.

This chain uses TRBV27 with TRBJ1-6; D perhaps matches TRBD1 (5 bases). V lost 6 bases and J 7 bases, leaving 16 bases between the germline ends. Germline V gene data show CDR1 as MNHEY and CDR2 as SMNVEV (reference sequence). The CDR3 consists of 15 residues. CDR3 protein: CASSWGGQGNSPLHF. The CDR3 DNA is TGTGCCAGCAGCTGGGGGGGTCAGGGAAATTCACCCCTCCACTTT.

This chain uses TRBV11-2 with TRBJ2-1; TRBD1 matches 7 bases. V was clipped by 4 bases and J by 3 bases; unmatched bases: 9. The CDR3 is made up of 16 amino acids. Germline CDR1 SGHAT, CDR2 FQNNGV. CDR3 sequence (DNA): TGTGCCAGCAGCTCCAGTTCCGGGACAGTCTACAATGAGCAGTTCTTC. As protein: CASSSSSGTVYNEQFF.